The source of this T cell receptor (beta chain) is a study of post-analysis software for immune sequencing data. Concerning this clonotype: As yet, its antigen is unknown.

Study findings and constraints: Relative to controls, patients with multiple sclerosis showed significantly lower normalized Chao1 diversity. Clustering by F measure revealed strong co-clustering among samples prepared together in one batch. Five or six TRBV segments, TRBV5-6, TRBV5-1 and TRBV20-1 among them, were found more frequent in patients than controls.

TCR beta cDNA libraries included unique molecular identifiers. T cells, roughly 0.95 to 10 million of them, yielded hundreds of thousands of cDNA molecules. Each CDR3 protein is one row after TCRdb ran MiXCR on the PCR reads. The sample consists of about 820,000 distinct CDR3 sequences, approximately 57% of them appearing once. The CDR3 is 14 residues long. V lost 6 bases to trimming and J lost 3 bases; unmatched junction nucleotides: 3. Germline lookup yields CDR1 MNHNY and CDR2 SVGAGI (reference sequence). The chain combines TRBV6-6 with TRBJ1-2, with 11 bases aligning to TRBD1. Sequences were obtained from blood. The source is a girl under 18 with multiple sclerosis. The CDR3 sequence: CASRGTGGHYGYTF. The CDR3 coding sequence is TGTGCCAGCAGAGGGACAGGGGGACACTATGGCTACACCTTC.